This TCR beta chain was captured by sequencing in a study of T cell responses to AZD1222 COVID-19 vaccine. Study-wide results and limits: Unmutated variant regions are reportedly targeted by nearly half of spike-specific TCRs.

With respect to this clone: What it recognizes is unknown.

Clones were read by immunoSEQ multiplex PCR, and TCRdb kept only the in-frame ones, dropping some. The repertoire holds 120,000 or so clones, with approximately 82% as singletons. This clonotype was sampled from an adult who received the AZD1222 COVID-19 vaccine. Sequencing used peripheral blood, obtained 28 days after the second AZD1222 dose.

The CDR3 DNA reads TGTGCCAGCAGCCAAAGGGAGGCGGGGCTGTTTTTT. Protein sequence: CASSQREAGLFF. The rearrangement joins TRBV3-1 (or the pseudogene TRBV3-2) to TRBJ2-2; maybe TRBD2 (6 bases). The CDR3 runs 12 residues. Trimming took 2 bases from V and 13 from J, leaving 11 bases between them. The germline V gene has CDR1 LGHDT and CDR2 YNNKEL (reference sequence).